Below, 9 T cell receptor beta chains from the same sample are listed, as sequenced in a study of beta chain features in type 1 diabetes. The antigens these receptors bind are not known. What was sequenced were expressed TCRB transcripts, since all of the isolated RNA had been reverse transcribed. TCRdb keeps only in-frame clones here, not all; method: immunoSEQ multiplex PCR. This sample has around 600,000 clones, with roughly an eighth found just once. Study results and limitations: Among all four CD4+ subsets, Type 1 diabetes patients had TCRB CDR3s that were moderately but significantly shorter.

Sequencing was done on a sample of naive CD4+ T cells from blood. Receptor source: a man aged 25-40 years with type 1 diabetes.

This clone was seen more than once but under ten times. This specimen includes other DNA sequences encoding the same CDR3. The genes are TRBV6-5 and TRBJ1-5; 8 bases map to TRBD1. The CDR3 is made up of 14 amino acids. Trimming removed 4 bases from V and 2 bases from J; junction bases left unmatched: 1. Per the germline V gene, CDR1 is MNHEY and CDR2 is SVGAGI. In DNA form, the CDR3 reads TGTGCCAGCAGTTCGACAGGGGGCAATCAGCCCCAGCATTTT. Its protein product is CASSSTGGNQPQHF.

About this clone: This CDR3 is also generated by other DNA sequences in the sample. V gene TRBV5-1 combines with J gene TRBJ2-5; D uncertain. Germline loops: CDR1 SGHRS, CDR2 YFSETQ. CDR3 size: 12 residues. Trimming took off 0 bases at V and 1 base at J, with 1 base between the two ends. CDR3 loop: CASSLAQETQYF. The DNA of the CDR3 is TGCGCCAGCAGCTTGGCCCAAGAGACCCAGTACTTC.

The CDR3 region is CASSVEDRGHNEQFF. CDR3 DNA sequence: TGTGCCAGCAGCGTAGAGGACAGGGGGCACAATGAGCAGTTCTTC. This sequence joins TRBV9 and TRBJ2-1, with 11 positions matching TRBD1. Germline V gene lookup returns CDR1 SGDLS and CDR2 YYNGEE. The CDR3 extends over 15 amino acids. Unmatched junction bases numbered 1, after V lost 0 bases and J lost 5 bases.

The chain combines TRBV5-6 with TRBJ2-3; D may be TRBD1 or TRBD2 (6 bases each). This CDR3 is built from 15 residues. V was clipped by 2 bases and J by 4 bases, with 14 bases between them. Per the germline V gene, CDR1 is SGHDT and CDR2 is YYEEEE. The CDR3 region has the DNA TGTGCCAGCAGCTTAAATAGGGGGGTGGCAGATACGCAGTATTTT. It is translated as CASSLNRGVADTQYF.

The chain recombines TRBV5-1 with TRBJ2-7, with TRBD1 identical over 10 bases. V lost 0 bases to trimming and J lost 4 bases; unmatched junction nucleotides: 7. The germline gives CDR1 SGHRS, CDR2 YFSETQ. This CDR3 region has 16 residues. This chain's CDR3 is CASSLGSGQGVYEQYF. The CDR3, as DNA: TGCGCCAGCAGCTTGGGAAGCGGACAGGGGGTTTACGAGCAGTACTTC.

This clone was seen at least ten times. V is TRBV29-1 and J is TRBJ1-4; no clear D gene. CDR1 is SQVTM, CDR2 ANQGSEA, per germline. This CDR3 is 12 amino acids long. V was cut by 4 bases and J by 10 bases, with 13 bases left in between. CDR3 DNA sequence: TGCAGCGTTGGAAGAGATCCTCGAAAACTGTTTTTT. Amino acids: CSVGRDPRKLFF.

This clone was counted a single time. The gene calls are TRBV6-5 and TRBJ2-7; D tentatively reads TRBD1 or TRBD2 (5 bases each). Germline CDR1 and CDR2: MNHEY and SVGAGI. Trimming took 8 bases from V and 6 from J, leaving 17 bases between them. CDR3 length: 13 amino acids. In DNA form, the CDR3 reads TGTGCCAGCCGTTGGGGCAGTGGGGGCGAGCAGTACTTC. Its translation is CASRWGSGGEQYF.

This clone was recorded a few times. The chain uses TRBV9 and TRBJ2-5, with D unclear. The CDR3 extends over 16 amino acids. V was clipped by 0 bases and J by 5 bases, with 17 bases between them. Germline lookup yields CDR1 SGDLS and CDR2 YYNGEE. The CDR3 reads CASSVGLVRTRETQYF. Here the CDR3 DNA reads TGTGCCAGCAGCGTAGGCTTGGTCCGAACTCGCGAGACCCAGTACTTC.

The rearrangement joins TRBV4-3 to TRBJ2-3; D is perhaps TRBD2 (5 bases). CDR3 length: 15 residues. V lost 0 bases to trimming and J lost 8 bases, with 15 bases between them. Per germline, CDR1 LGHNA and CDR2 YSLEER. The CDR3 nucleotides are TGCGCCAGCAGCCAAGAGACTACGGGCCTAGGTACGCAGTATTTT. It yields the protein CASSQETTGLGTQYF.